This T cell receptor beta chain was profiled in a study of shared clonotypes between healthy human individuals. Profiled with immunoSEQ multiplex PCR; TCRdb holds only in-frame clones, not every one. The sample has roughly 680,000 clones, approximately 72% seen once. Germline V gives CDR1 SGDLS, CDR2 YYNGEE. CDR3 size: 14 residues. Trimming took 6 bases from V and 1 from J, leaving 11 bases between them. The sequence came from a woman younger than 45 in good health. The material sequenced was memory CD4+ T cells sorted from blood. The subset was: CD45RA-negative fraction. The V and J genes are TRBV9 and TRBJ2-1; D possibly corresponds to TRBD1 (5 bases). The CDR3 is CASNLQGSYNEQFF. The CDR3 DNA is TGTGCCAGCAACCTGCAGGGTTCCTACAATGAGCAGTTCTTC.